Below, 18 T cell receptor beta chains from the same sample are listed, as sequenced in a study of T cells in Graves' hyperthyroidism and ophthalmopathy. Researchers took RNA transcripts and amplified the TCR beta CDR3 regions from them. Primed by the HTBI set, a first-round RT-PCR was run on the TCR CDR3. TCRdb redid the calling of the multiplex PCR reads with MiXCR, one entry per CDR3 protein. The repertoire holds some 350,000 distinct CDR3 sequences, approximately 19% seen once, with around 3.4% in the top ten. Sequenced material: blood. The receptors were gathered from a woman under 30 with Graves' hyperthyroidism.

This clonotype was counted between two and nine times. The chain carries TRBV7-8 and TRBJ1-5; 8 nucleotides match TRBD1. This CDR3 comprises 17 residues. With V trimmed by 3 bases and J by 7 bases, 14 bases remained unmatched. Germline CDR1 SGHVS, CDR2 FQNEAQ. Here the CDR3 reads CASSLARTGLRRQPQHF. The CDR3, as DNA: TGTGCCAGCAGCTTGGCTCGGACAGGGTTAAGACGCCAGCCCCAGCATTTT.

This clonotype occurred many times. The chain joins TRBV20-1 to TRBJ1-2; D is undetermined. The CDR3 is 14 residues long. Germline values: CDR1 DFQATT, CDR2 SNEGSKA (reference sequence). V lost 5 bases and J 4 bases, leaving 17 bases between the germline ends. Here the CDR3 reads CSAPRTGRFYGYTF. The CDR3 DNA reads TGCAGTGCTCCCCGAACCGGGCGATTCTATGGCTACACCTTC.

This clonotype was recorded many times. The chain employs TRBV20-1 and TRBJ1-3, with no clear D. V was trimmed by 1 base and J by 4 bases, leaving 8 bases between them. The germline V gene encodes CDR1 DFQATT and CDR2 SNEGSKA (reference sequence). The CDR3 runs to 13 residues. The CDR3 region is CSARGVSGNTIYF. The CDR3 DNA reads as TGCAGTGCTAGAGGGGTCTCCGGAAACACCATATATTTT.

This clonotype was counted many times. This sequence joins TRBV28 and TRBJ2-5; 8 bases align to TRBD1. V gave up 6 bases and J gave up 3 bases; unmatched junction bases: 3. CDR3 length: 13 amino acids. CDR1 MDHEN and CDR2 SYDVKM come from the germline V gene. CDR3 amino acids: CASREGQEETQYF. The CDR3 nucleotides read TGTGCCAGCAGGGAGGGACAGGAAGAGACCCAGTACTTC.

This clonotype was counted once. A much larger clone is a single base away; this may be a read error. The CDR3 does not end in the conserved phenylalanine or tryptophan, so this is likely a read error. The chain employs TRBV6-1 and TRBJ1-3; D possibly corresponds to TRBD1 (6 bases). The germline CDR1 and CDR2 sequences are MNHNS and SASEGT. Trimming took 6 bases from V and 3 from J, leaving 15 bases between them. There are 15 residues in the CDR3. The DNA for the CDR3 is TGTGCCAGCAGGTCATCGGGGGCGCTTGGAAACACCATATATTTG. It is translated as CASRSSGALGNTIYL.

This clonotype was detected a few times. V gene TRBV11-2 combines with J gene TRBJ2-4; 11 bases are a match to TRBD2. Trimming cost V 5 bases and J 0 bases; bases outside gene matches: 3. This CDR3 has 16 amino acids. In germline, CDR1 is SGHAT, CDR2 FQNNGV. The CDR3 DNA reads as TGTGCCAGCAGCCTGCTAGCGGGGGGAGCCAAAAACATTCAGTACTTC. Translation gives CASSLLAGGAKNIQYF.

At least ten counts were recorded for this clonotype. The chain is built from TRBV24-1 and TRBJ2-5; D is perhaps TRBD1 (6 bases). The CDR3 totals 16 residues. V gave up 3 bases and J gave up 0 bases, with 13 bases separating them. The V gene's germline CDR1 is KGHDR and CDR2 SFDVKD. Here the CDR3 reads CATSDATGYHQETQYF. The CDR3 DNA reads as TGTGCCACCAGTGATGCTACAGGGTACCACCAAGAGACCCAGTACTTC.

This clonotype was seen ten or more times. This chain uses TRBV7-6 with TRBJ2-7, with D perhaps matching TRBD1 or TRBD2 (5 bases each). Germline CDR1 is SGHVS and CDR2 is FNYEAQ. The CDR3 contains 15 residues. V was shortened by 1 base and J by 2 bases, with 12 bases between the two germline ends. CDR3 region: CASSLDGGLTYEQYF. As DNA, the CDR3 is TGTGCCAGCAGCTTAGATGGGGGTCTTACCTACGAGCAGTACTTC.

About this clonotype: Sequence at one end of the junction differs from germline and may be a read error. This chain links TRBV7-8 with TRBJ2-4, with D tentatively TRBD1 or TRBD2 (6 bases each). Germline V gene lookup returns CDR1 SGHVS and CDR2 FQNEAQ. This CDR3 is 17 amino acids long. CDR3 loop: CASSQNWRGASKNIKYF. Written as DNA, the CDR3 is TGTGCCAGCAGCCAAAATTGGAGGGGGGCGTCCAAAAACATTAAGTACTTC.

This clonotype was seen ten or more times. The chain is built from TRBV15 and TRBJ1-1; 7 bases map to TRBD1. Unmatched junction bases numbered 5, after V lost 1 base and J lost 6 bases. Per the germline V gene, CDR1 is LNHNV and CDR2 is YYDKDF (reference sequence). CDR3 length: 14 residues. The CDR3 here is CATSRARDSSEAFF. DNA for the CDR3: TGTGCCACCAGCAGAGCTCGGGACAGCTCTGAAGCTTTCTTT. Supplemented by reference TRBV15 and TRBJ1-1, the full variable domain reads DAMVIQNPRYQVTQFGKPVTLSCSQTLNHNVMYWYQQKSSQAPKLLFHYYDKDFNNEADTPDNFQSRRPNTSFCFLDIRSPGLGDTAMYLCATSRARDSSEAFFGQGTRLTVV.

This clonotype was picked up many times. The chain is built from TRBV20-1 and TRBJ1-1; D is possibly TRBD1 (6 bases). Germline loops: CDR1 DFQATT, CDR2 SNEGSKA (reference sequence). The CDR3 is 15 amino acids. V was trimmed by 6 bases and J by 1 base, leaving 18 bases between them. Here the CDR3 reads CSAAPGGAWNTEAFF. In DNA, the CDR3 is TGCAGTGCCGCCCCGGGGGGCGCATGGAACACTGAAGCTTTCTTT.

Comment on this clonotype: One base away lies a much larger clone, so this may be a sequencing read error. The rearrangement joins TRBV6-1 to TRBJ1-1; D uncertain. CDR3 length: 13 residues. The V gene's germline CDR1 is MNHNS and CDR2 SASEGT. Trimming cost V 8 bases and J 8 bases, with 18 bases left between them. The CDR3 DNA reads as TGTGCCAGCTCTACCCAAGGCAGGAAAGAAGCTTTCTTT. Translating it yields CASSTQGRKEAFF.

The gene calls are TRBV30 and TRBJ2-7; D remains unclear. CDR3 length equals 12 residues. CDR1 is GTSNPN and CDR2 is SVGIG in the germline V gene (reference sequence). The CDR3 DNA reads TGTGCTGCGACGCCCGACTCCTACGAGCAGTACTTC. Translated: CAATPDSYEQYF.

The table lists this clonotype with many counts. The chain recombines TRBV6-1 with TRBJ1-5, with 9 bases that match TRBD1. Germline loops: CDR1 MNHNS, CDR2 SASEGT. The CDR3 is made up of 14 amino acids. The V segment lost 10 bases and the J segment 9 bases; nucleotides outside the gene matches: 13. CDR3 residues: CATRPGQGVWPQHF. In DNA form, the CDR3 reads TGTGCCACCAGGCCGGGACAGGGTGTGTGGCCCCAGCATTTT.

This clonotype was observed a handful of times. This chain uses TRBV4-1 with TRBJ1-6, with D uncertain. The CDR3 covers 15 residues. Trimming took off 1 base at V and 9 bases at J, with 13 bases between the two ends. The germline CDR1 and CDR2 sequences are MGHRA and YSYEKL. Written as DNA, the CDR3 is TGCGCCAGCAGCCAAGTCCGTCAGGAGGCTTCACCCCTCCACTTT. It codes for CASSQVRQEASPLHF.

The chain recombines TRBV29-1 with TRBJ1-5, with D unclear. With 5 bases removed from V and 7 bases from J, the gap between germline ends came to 15 bases. The CDR3 extends over 13 amino acids. Looked up from germline, CDR1 is SQVTM and CDR2 is ANQGSEA. CDR3 bases: TGCAGCGTTTCAGGAAGAGAAGGCCAGCCCCAGCATTTT. This sequence encodes CSVSGREGQPQHF.

This clonotype appeared many times. J is TRBJ2-7 and V is TRBV6-5, with no clear D. The CDR3 is 14 amino acids. The V end was cut by 5 bases, the J end by 3 bases, with 14 bases between. Germline lookup yields CDR1 MNHEY and CDR2 SVGAGI. The CDR3 reads CASSLIGSFYEQYF. CDR3 nucleotide sequence: TGTGCCAGCAGTCTGATTGGCAGTTTCTACGAGCAGTACTTC.

The genes are TRBV2 and TRBJ1-2; D unresolved. CDR3 length: 12 residues. CDR1 SNHLY and CDR2 FYNNEI come from the germline V gene. Trimming removed 6 bases at V and 8 bases at J, with 13 bases between. CDR3 region: CASRDQGYGYTF. The CDR3 DNA sequence: TGTGCCAGCAGAGATCAAGGGTACGGCTACACCTTC.